This T cell receptor (beta chain) was identified during a study of beta chain features in type 1 diabetes. Study-wide results and caveats: TCRB CDR3 length was moderately but significantly reduced in all four CD4+ subsets of Type 1 diabetes patients.

This clone appeared a few times. The antigen is not known. TCRB transcripts that were expressed got sequenced, as all of the isolated RNA had been reverse transcribed. The data were produced by immunoSEQ multiplex PCR, yet TCRdb's version contains in-frame clones alone and is incomplete. The sample consists of roughly 150,000 clones, 10% of them appearing once. The V gene lost 6 bases and the J gene lost 10 bases, with 15 bases spanning the gap. The CDR3 extends over 12 amino acids. Germline CDR1 and CDR2: KGHSH and LQKENI. Sequencing used central memory CD4+ T cells from blood. This TCR was recovered from a man in his thirties or forties with type 1 diabetes. J is TRBJ1-1 and V is TRBV18, with D perhaps matching TRBD1 (5 bases). CDR3 residues: CASSAASRGAFF. The CDR3 nucleotides are TGTGCCAGCTCGGCGGCGTCAAGGGGAGCTTTCTTT.